This T cell receptor beta chain was sequenced in a study of immune evolution from preneoplasia to lung adenocarcinoma. Repertoires were generated with immunoSEQ multiplex PCR, while TCRdb's copy carries only in-frame clones and drops some. The sample lists 12,000 to 15,000 clones; roughly 87% were seen once. The CDR3 covers 13 residues. The germline V gene has CDR1 MDHEN and CDR2 SYDVKM. The V end lost 6 bases, the J end lost 8 bases, and 14 bases lay between the germline ends. This TCR came from a donor aged 70 or over with lung adenocarcinoma. Material for sequencing was FFPE lung adenocarcinoma in situ tissue. The chain recombines TRBV28 with TRBJ2-4, with D unresolved. CDR3 loop: CASRAVNEDIQYF. The CDR3 bases are TGTGCCAGCAGGGCCGTGAATGAGGACATTCAGTACTTC.